Below are 19 T cell receptor beta chains sequenced from a single sample in a study of T cell repertoires in cytomegalovirus infection. Via MiXCR, TCRdb re-called the reads, giving one row per CDR3 protein. Of 200,000 to 300,000 distinct CDR3 sequences in the sample, roughly 15% were seen once. Sequencing input: PBMCs. The receptor source for this set is a human donor in good health (CMV status not recorded). Some clones in this sample may be carry-over from other donors' samples.

V is TRBV20-1 and J is TRBJ2-7; 10 nucleotides line up with TRBD2. CDR3 length equals 15 residues. Germline assignment: CDR1 DFQATT and CDR2 SNEGSKA (reference sequence). J was trimmed by 5 bases and V by 1 base; bases with no gene match: 8. In nucleotides, the CDR3 is TGCAGTGCTAGAGGAGTACTAGCGGGAAGGGACGAGCAGTACTTC. This gives the protein CSARGVLAGRDEQYF.

This clonotype was recorded at least ten times. The V gene is TRBV6-5, the J gene TRBJ2-7; D may match TRBD1 or TRBD2 (5 bases each). Deletions cut 5 bases from V and 0 bases from J, with 8 bases between. This CDR3 contains 13 residues. Germline V CDR1 and CDR2: MNHEY, SVGAGI. DNA for the CDR3: TGTGCCAGCAGTCAGGGAGCCTCCTACGAGCAGTACTTC. Translating gives CASSQGASYEQYF.

This clonotype was counted many times. The chain links TRBV7-2 to TRBJ2-5; 7 bases agree with TRBD1. The CDR3 has 15 residues. V shed 1 base, J shed 10 bases, and the junction held 12 bases outside the gene matches. Germline V lookup: CDR1 SGHTA, CDR2 FQGNSA. The chain's CDR3 is CASSLGQGSVSVQYF. In nucleotides, the CDR3 is TGTGCCAGCAGCTTAGGACAGGGAAGCGTTTCGGTCCAGTACTTC.

In its sample, this clonotype was seen many times. This chain connects TRBV7-2 to TRBJ1-1, with no clear D. The CDR3 sequence is 11 residues long. V lost 5 bases, J lost 4 bases, and 5 bases lay in between. In germline, CDR1 is SGHTA, CDR2 FQGNSA. This chain's CDR3 is CASSQITEAFF. The CDR3 nucleotides read TGTGCCAGCAGCCAAATCACTGAAGCTTTCTTT.

V and J are TRBV20-1 and TRBJ1-4; 7 bases are shared with TRBD1. After removal of 6 bases from V and 2 bases from J, the junction contained 3 bases not matched to a gene. Germline lookup yields CDR1 DFQATT and CDR2 SNEGSKA (reference sequence). The CDR3 runs 13 residues. The CDR3, as DNA: TGCAGTGCGAAACAGGGGACTAATGAAAAACTGTTTTTT. It specifies CSAKQGTNEKLFF.

This clonotype was counted at least ten times. CDR3 nucleotide sequence: TGTGCCACACAGGGGCGGAAGACTAATCAGCCCCAGCATTTT. Amino acid sequence: CATQGRKTNQPQHF. V is TRBV28 and J is TRBJ1-5, with 7 bases identical to TRBD1. The CDR3 consists of 14 residues. The V gene end was trimmed by 10 bases and the J gene end by 4 bases; junction bases not matched to a gene: 10. Germline V gene lookup returns CDR1 MDHEN and CDR2 SYDVKM.

Only a few counts were recorded for this clonotype. This sequence joins TRBV3-1 and TRBJ2-7; TRBD1 aligns across 7 bases. From germline, CDR1 is LGHDT and CDR2 YNNKEL (reference sequence). V trimming: 8 bases; J trimming: 2 bases; junction bases outside the gene matches: 0. The CDR3 is 11 amino acids. The CDR3, as DNA: TGTGCCAGCCAGGGGGCCTACGAGCAGTACTTC. Amino acid sequence: CASQGAYEQYF.

This clonotype occurred a few times. The CDR3 DNA is TGTGCCAGCAGAGAACCAGGGGGCAACGAGCAGTACTTC. Its protein is CASREPGGNEQYF. The chain has TRBV6-2 or TRBV6-3 and TRBJ2-7, with 8 bases lining up with TRBD1. The length of the CDR3 is 13 residues. The junction had 6 bases not matched to a gene; V was cut back by 6 bases and J by 5 bases. In germline, CDR1 is MNHEY, CDR2 SVGEGT.

This clonotype showed up many times. J is TRBJ2-7 and V is TRBV12-5; no firm D call. The ends were cut back, 0 bases at V and 2 bases at J, with 11 bases in the middle. Per germline, CDR1 LGHNT and CDR2 FRNRAP. This CDR3 contains 15 residues. CDR3 nucleotides: TGTGCTAGTGGTTTGGTACGGGTCAGGACCTACGAGCAGTACTTC. Residues: CASGLVRVRTYEQYF. The whole variable domain, filled in from reference TRBV12-5 and TRBJ2-7, reads DARVTQTPRHKVTEMGQEVTMRCQPILGHNTVFWYRQTMMQGLELLAYFRNRAPLDDSGMPKDRFSAEMPDATLATLKIQPSEPRDSAVYFCASGLVRVRTYEQYFGPGTRLTVT.

This clonotype was recorded a few times. The chain uses TRBV28 and TRBJ2-7; a possible D gene is TRBD2 (6 bases). Germline CDR1 and CDR2: MDHEN and SYDVKM. This CDR3 spans 20 amino acids. Trimming took 5 bases from V and 7 from J, leaving 36 bases between them. CDR3: CASSPFRRGSSMGGNGEQYF. As DNA, the CDR3 is TGTGCCAGCAGTCCCTTTCGGCGGGGTTCTAGTATGGGCGGTAACGGAGAGCAGTACTTC. The full variable domain, its missing parts supplied by reference TRBV28 and TRBJ2-7, is DVKVTQSSRYLVKRTGEKVFLECVQDMDHENMFWYRQDPGLGLRLIYFSYDVKMKEKGDIPEGYSVSREKKERFSLILESASTNQTSMYLCASSPFRRGSSMGGNGEQYFGPGTRLTVT.

A few counts support this clonotype. V usage is TRBV7-9 and J usage is TRBJ2-2; 7 positions agree with TRBD1. CDR3 length: 15 amino acids. CDR1 is SEHNR, CDR2 FQNEAQ, per germline (reference sequence). The V and J ends lost 5 bases and 6 bases, in that order; junction bases with no gene match: 9. The CDR3 region is CASSGLQGLAGELFF. CDR3 nucleotides: TGTGCCAGCAGCGGCCTACAGGGGCTGGCCGGGGAGCTGTTTTTT.

This clonotype showed up many times. J is TRBJ2-1 and V is TRBV24-1, with D perhaps TRBD2 (6 bases). V was cut by 3 bases and J by 3 bases, with 14 bases left in between. The CDR3 covers 16 residues. The germline CDR1 and CDR2 sequences are KGHDR and SFDVKD. This chain's CDR3 is CATSDRRGSFYNEQFF. CDR3 in DNA: TGTGCCACCAGTGATCGGAGGGGTAGCTTCTACAATGAGCAGTTCTTC.

This clonotype was counted ten times or more. J is TRBJ2-7 and V is TRBV10-3, with 7 bases identical to TRBD1. The V segment lost 2 bases and the J segment 7 bases; nucleotides outside the gene matches: 11. Germline values: CDR1 ENHRY, CDR2 SYGVKD. The CDR3 loop spans 15 amino acids. The CDR3 DNA reads as TGTGCCATCAGTGAGCCCGGGACAGAAAGAGGGGAGCAGTACTTC. It codes for CAISEPGTERGEQYF.

This clonotype was counted a few times. The chain joins TRBV5-1 to TRBJ2-7, with no clear D. Germline loops: CDR1 SGHRS, CDR2 YFSETQ. CDR3 length: 14 residues. Trimming shortened V by 2 bases and J by 1 base, and 10 bases separated the two germline ends. This CDR3 is CASSLPTSSYEQYF. For the CDR3, the DNA is TGCGCCAGCAGCTTACCTACATCATCCTACGAGCAGTACTTC.

In its sample, this clonotype was seen a few times. The gene calls are TRBV28 and TRBJ1-2, with TRBD1 matching over 8 bases. This CDR3 has 15 residues. With V trimmed by 7 bases and J by 3 bases, 10 bases remained unmatched. CDR1 is MDHEN, CDR2 SYDVKM, per germline. CDR3 in DNA: TGTGCCAGCACCACAGGACAGGGTGGGTACTATGGCTACACCTTC. Amino acids: CASTTGQGGYYGYTF.

Only a few counts were recorded for this clonotype. The rearrangement uses TRBV7-9 and TRBJ1-1, with D perhaps matching TRBD1 (5 bases). The ends were cut back, 4 bases at V and 4 bases at J, with 16 bases in the middle. Germline lookup yields CDR1 SEHNR and CDR2 FQNEAQ (reference sequence). The CDR3 runs to 15 residues. The CDR3 reads CASSSPGPGGTEAFF. For the CDR3, the DNA is TGTGCCAGCAGCTCCCCGGGCCCGGGGGGCACTGAAGCTTTCTTT. The entire variable domain, with the rest obtained from reference TRBV7-9 and TRBJ1-1, is as follows: DTGVSQNPRHKITKRGQNVTFRCDPISEHNRLYWYRQTLGQGPEFLTYFQNEAQLEKSRLLSDRFSAERPKGSFSTLEIQRTEQGDSAMYLCASSSPGPGGTEAFFGQGTRLTVV.

DNA for the CDR3: TGTGCCAGCAGTTTGACAGCGGGAGGATCAGATACGCAGTATTTT. Amino acid sequence: CASSLTAGGSDTQYF. The rearrangement links TRBV28 to TRBJ2-3, with 9 bases matching TRBD2. V shed 3 bases, J shed 4 bases, and the junction held 5 bases outside the gene matches. The CDR3 totals 15 residues. Looked up from germline, CDR1 is MDHEN and CDR2 is SYDVKM.

This clonotype was seen a handful of times. The chain combines TRBV29-1 with TRBJ1-1; no definite D call. V lost 3 bases and J 1 base, leaving 9 bases between the germline ends. The CDR3 totals 13 residues. Germline CDR1 SQVTM, CDR2 ANQGSEA. CDR3 nucleotides: TGCAGCGTTGAGGCTGGGCAGAACACTGAAGCTTTCTTT. Amino acids: CSVEAGQNTEAFF.

The chain recombines TRBV20-1 with TRBJ2-7, with TRBD2 matching over 15 bases. Germline V lookup: CDR1 DFQATT, CDR2 SNEGSKA (reference sequence). This CDR3 has 17 residues. V shed 6 bases, J shed 2 bases, and the junction held 11 bases outside the gene matches. CDR3 nucleotide sequence: TGCAGTGCGGACGGACTAGCGGGAGGGCGTAGGGCCTACGAGCAGTACTTC. Translated, it gives CSADGLAGGRRAYEQYF.